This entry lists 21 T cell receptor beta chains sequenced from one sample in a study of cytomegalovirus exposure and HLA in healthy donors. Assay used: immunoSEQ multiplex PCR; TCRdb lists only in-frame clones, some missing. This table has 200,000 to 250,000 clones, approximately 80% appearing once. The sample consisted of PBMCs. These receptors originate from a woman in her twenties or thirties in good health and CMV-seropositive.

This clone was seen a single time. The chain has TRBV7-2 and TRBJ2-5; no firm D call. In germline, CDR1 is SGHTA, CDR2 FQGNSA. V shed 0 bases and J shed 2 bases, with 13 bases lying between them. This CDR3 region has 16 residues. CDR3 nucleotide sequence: TGTGCCAGCAGCTTAGCGAGGCAGTGGGGACAAGAGACCCAGTACTTC. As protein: CASSLARQWGQETQYF.

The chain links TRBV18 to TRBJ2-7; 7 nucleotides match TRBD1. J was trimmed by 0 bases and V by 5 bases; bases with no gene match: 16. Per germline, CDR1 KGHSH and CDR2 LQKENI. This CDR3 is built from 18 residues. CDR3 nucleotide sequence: TGTGCCAGCTCAGCTATCCAGTCCGGGACAGTTAGCTCCTACGAGCAGTACTTC. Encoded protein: CASSAIQSGTVSSYEQYF.

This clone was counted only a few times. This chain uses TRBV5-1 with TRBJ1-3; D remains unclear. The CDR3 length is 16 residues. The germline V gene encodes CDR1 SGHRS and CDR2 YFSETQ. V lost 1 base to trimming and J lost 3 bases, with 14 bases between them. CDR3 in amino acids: CASSLSGSMNGNTIYF. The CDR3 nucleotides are TGCGCCAGCAGCTTGTCAGGTTCCATGAATGGAAACACCATATATTTT.

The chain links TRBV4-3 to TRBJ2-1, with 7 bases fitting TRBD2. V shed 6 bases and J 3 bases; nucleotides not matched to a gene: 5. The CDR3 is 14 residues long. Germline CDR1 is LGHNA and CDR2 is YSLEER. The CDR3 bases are TGCGCCAGCAGTCAGTCGGGGGGCTACAATGAGCAGTTCTTC. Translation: CASSQSGGYNEQFF.

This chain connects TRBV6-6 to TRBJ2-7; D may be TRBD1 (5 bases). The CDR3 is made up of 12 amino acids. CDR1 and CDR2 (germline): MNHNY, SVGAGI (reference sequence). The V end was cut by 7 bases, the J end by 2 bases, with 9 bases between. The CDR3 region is CASIGQTYEQYF. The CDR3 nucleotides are TGTGCCAGCATCGGACAAACCTACGAGCAGTACTTC.

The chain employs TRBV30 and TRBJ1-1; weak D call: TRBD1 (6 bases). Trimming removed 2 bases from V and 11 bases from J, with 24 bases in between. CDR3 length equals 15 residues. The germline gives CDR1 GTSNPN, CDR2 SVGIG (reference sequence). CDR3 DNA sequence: TGTGCCTGGAGTCCGTTCGAGACAGGCGGTAATGGGGCTTTCTTT. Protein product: CAWSPFETGGNGAFF.

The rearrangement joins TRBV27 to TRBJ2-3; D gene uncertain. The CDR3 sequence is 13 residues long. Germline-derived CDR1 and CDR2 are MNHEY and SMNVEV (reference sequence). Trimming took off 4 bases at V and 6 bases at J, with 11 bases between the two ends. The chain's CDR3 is CASSYFLGDTQYF. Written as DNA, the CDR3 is TGTGCCAGCAGTTACTTCCTCGGGGATACGCAGTATTTT.

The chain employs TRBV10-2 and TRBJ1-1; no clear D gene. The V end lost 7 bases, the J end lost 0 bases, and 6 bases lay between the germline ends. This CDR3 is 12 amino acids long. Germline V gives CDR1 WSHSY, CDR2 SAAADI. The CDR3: CASTFVNTEAFF. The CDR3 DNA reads TGCGCCAGCACCTTCGTGAACACTGAAGCTTTCTTT.

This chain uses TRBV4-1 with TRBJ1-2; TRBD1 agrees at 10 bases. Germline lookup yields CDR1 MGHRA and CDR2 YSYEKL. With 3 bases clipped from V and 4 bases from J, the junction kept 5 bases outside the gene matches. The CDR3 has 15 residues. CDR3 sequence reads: CASSQDRGNSYGYTF. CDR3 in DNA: TGCGCCAGCAGCCAGGACAGGGGGAATAGCTATGGCTACACCTTC.

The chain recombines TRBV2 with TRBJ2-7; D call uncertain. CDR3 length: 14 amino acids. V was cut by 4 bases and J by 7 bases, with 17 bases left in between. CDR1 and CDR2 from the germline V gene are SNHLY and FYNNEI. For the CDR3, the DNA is TGTGCCAGCAGTGCCCCCCGAATGTCCGGGGAGCAGTACTTC. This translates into CASSAPRMSGEQYF.

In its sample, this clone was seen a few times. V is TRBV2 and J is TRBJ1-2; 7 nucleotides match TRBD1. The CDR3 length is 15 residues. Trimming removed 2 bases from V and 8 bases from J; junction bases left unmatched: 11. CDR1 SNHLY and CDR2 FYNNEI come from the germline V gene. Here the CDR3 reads CASSESWDSNAGYTF. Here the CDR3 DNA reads TGTGCCAGCAGTGAAAGCTGGGACAGCAACGCGGGCTACACCTTC.

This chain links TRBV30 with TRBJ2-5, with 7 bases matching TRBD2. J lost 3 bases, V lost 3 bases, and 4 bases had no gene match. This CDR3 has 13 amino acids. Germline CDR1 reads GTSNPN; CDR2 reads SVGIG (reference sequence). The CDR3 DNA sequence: TGTGCCTGGAGCGGGCGGGGGAAAGAGACCCAGTACTTC. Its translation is CAWSGRGKETQYF.

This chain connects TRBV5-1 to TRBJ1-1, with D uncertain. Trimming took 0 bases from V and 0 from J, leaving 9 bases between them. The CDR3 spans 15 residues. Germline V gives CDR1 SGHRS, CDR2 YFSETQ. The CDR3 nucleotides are TGCGCCAGCAGCTTGGATACAGCTATGAACACTGAAGCTTTCTTT. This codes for CASSLDTAMNTEAFF.

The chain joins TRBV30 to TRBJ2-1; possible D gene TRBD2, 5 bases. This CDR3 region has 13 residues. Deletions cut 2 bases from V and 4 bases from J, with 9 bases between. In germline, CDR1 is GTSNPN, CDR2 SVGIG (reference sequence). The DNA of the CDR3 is TGTGCCTGGAGTCAGCGGAGATACAATGAGCAGTTCTTC. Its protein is CAWSQRRYNEQFF.

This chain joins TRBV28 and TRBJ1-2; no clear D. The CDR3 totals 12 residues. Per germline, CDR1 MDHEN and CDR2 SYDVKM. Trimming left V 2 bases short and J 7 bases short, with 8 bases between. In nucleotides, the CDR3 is TGTGCCAGCAGTTTAAATCGGGGTGGCTACACCTTC. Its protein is CASSLNRGGYTF.

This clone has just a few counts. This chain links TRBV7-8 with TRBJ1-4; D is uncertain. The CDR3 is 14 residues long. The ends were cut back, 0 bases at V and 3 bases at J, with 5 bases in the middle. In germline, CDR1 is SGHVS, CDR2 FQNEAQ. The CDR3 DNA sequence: TGTGCCAGCAGCTTAGCGTTGGCTAATGAAAAACTGTTTTTT. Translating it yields CASSLALANEKLFF.

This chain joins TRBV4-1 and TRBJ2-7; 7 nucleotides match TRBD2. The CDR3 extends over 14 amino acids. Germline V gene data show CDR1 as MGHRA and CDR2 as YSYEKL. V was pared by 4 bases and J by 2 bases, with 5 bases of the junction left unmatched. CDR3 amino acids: CASSPGLVTYEQYF. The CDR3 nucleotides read TGCGCCAGCAGCCCCGGACTAGTAACCTACGAGCAGTACTTC.

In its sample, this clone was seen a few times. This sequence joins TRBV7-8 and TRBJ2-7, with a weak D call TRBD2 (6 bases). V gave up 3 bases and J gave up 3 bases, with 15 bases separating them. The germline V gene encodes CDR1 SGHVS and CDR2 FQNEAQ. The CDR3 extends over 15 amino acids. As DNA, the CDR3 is TGTGCCAGCAGCTTTTATGATAGCGGAGACTACGAGCAGTACTTC. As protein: CASSFYDSGDYEQYF.

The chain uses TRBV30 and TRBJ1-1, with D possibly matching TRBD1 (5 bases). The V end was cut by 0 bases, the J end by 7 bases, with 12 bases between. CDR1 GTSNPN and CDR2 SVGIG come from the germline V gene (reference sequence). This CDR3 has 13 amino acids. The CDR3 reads CAWSVRGRSEAFF. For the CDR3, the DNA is TGTGCCTGGAGTGTACGGGGACGGAGTGAAGCTTTCTTT.

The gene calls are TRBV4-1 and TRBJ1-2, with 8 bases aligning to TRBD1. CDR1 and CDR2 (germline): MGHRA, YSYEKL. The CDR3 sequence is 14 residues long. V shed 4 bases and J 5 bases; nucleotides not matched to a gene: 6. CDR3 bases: TGCGCCAGCAGCCCGGACAGGGCTACTTATGGCTACACCTTC. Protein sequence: CASSPDRATYGYTF.

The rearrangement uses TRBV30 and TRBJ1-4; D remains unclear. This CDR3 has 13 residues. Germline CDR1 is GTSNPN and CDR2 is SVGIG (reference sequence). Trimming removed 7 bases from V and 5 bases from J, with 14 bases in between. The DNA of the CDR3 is TGTGCCTCCCGACCGGGCTACAATGAAAAACTGTTTTTT. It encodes CASRPGYNEKLFF.